This T cell receptor beta chain stems from a study of T cells in Graves' hyperthyroidism and ophthalmopathy. Trimming pared 2 bases from V and 2 bases from J, leaving 6 bases between. The CDR3 contains 12 residues. The germline gives CDR1 DFQATT, CDR2 SNEGSKA (reference sequence). This clonotype was seen ten or more times. Authors of the study amplified TCR beta CDR3 regions from RNA transcripts. The primer set for the first-round RT-PCR of the TCR CDR3 was HTBI. In TCRdb, the multiplex PCR reads were re-called with MiXCR into one record per CDR3 protein. The repertoire includes some 400,000 distinct CDR3 sequences, around an eighth of them detected once, and less than 25% sits in the top ten.

Sample: blood. The receptor was isolated from a man aged 25 to 40 with Graves' hyperthyroidism that later progressed to Graves' ophthalmopathy. The chain employs TRBV20-1 and TRBJ1-2; D unresolved. The CDR3 region is CSARTPNYGYTF. CDR3 DNA: TGCAGTGCTAGAACCCCAAACTATGGCTACACCTTC.